This T cell receptor (beta chain) stems from a study of blood T cell repertoires in COVID-19. Study-level information: The study drew acute and convalescent COVID-19 samples from the United States, Italy and Spain. PBMCs, B-cell-depleted T cells, or T cells were the source of the cDNA or gDNA that made up the material.

In the source study's methods: Nucleated cell counts were estimated from reference gene primer amplification. Sequencing was performed with immunoSEQ multiplex PCR; in TCRdb, only in-frame clones are kept and a portion is missing. V and J calls and clone size are copied from that table; D and trimming were computed from the DNA. The sample has some 160,000 clones; 83% are singletons. In germline, CDR1 is MNHEY, CDR2 SMNVEV (reference sequence). Trimming removed 4 bases from V and 7 bases from J; junction bases left unmatched: 10. This CDR3 has 17 amino acids. The source material was peripheral blood. This receptor was identified in a human donor in a cohort sampled during active COVID-19. The chain carries TRBV27 and TRBJ1-6; 10 bases map to TRBD1. CDR3 loop: CASSSLSWGQGNSPLHF. CDR3 nucleotide sequence: TGTGCCAGCAGTTCCCTATCGTGGGGACAGGGGAATTCACCCCTCCACTTT.